Reported below is one T cell receptor (beta chain). Its target is not known. These data originate in a study of CXCR3-negative and CXCR3-positive naive CD8 T cells. Study-wide results and limits: More hydrophobic TRB CDR3s occurred in CXCR3-positive than in CXCR3-negative naive cells.

The TRB libraries of cDNA were built by UMI-labeled 5' RACE. TCRdb reprocessed the 5' RACE reads and keeps a single row for each CDR3 protein, giving no DNA. Its table lists over 100,000 distinct CDR3 sequences. CDR1 is SGDLS and CDR2 is YYNGEE in the germline V gene. The CDR3 is 15 residues long. This chain links TRBV9 with TRBJ2-7. This sequence was found in a human donor in good health. Some clones in this sample may be carry-over from other donors' samples. Sequenced sample: naive CXCR3+ CD8+ T cells from blood. Specified subset: CD45RO-CCR7+CD27+CD95- naive CD8+ T cells expressing CXCR3 (TNR3+). CDR3 protein: CASSVNPTGPYEQYF. Full variable domain (remainder filled in from reference TRBV9 and TRBJ2-7): DSGVTQTPKHLITATGQRVTLRCSPRSGDLSVYWYQQSLDQGLQFLIQYYNGEERAKGNILERFSAQQFPDLHSELNLSSLELGDSALYFCASSVNPTGPYEQYFGPGTRLTVT.